This T cell receptor (beta chain) was retrieved from a study of T cell responses to AZD1222 COVID-19 vaccine. Sequencing used immunoSEQ multiplex PCR; TCRdb keeps in-frame clones, though not all of them. The sample has 120,000 to 150,000 clones; 86% are singletons. Overall study results and limits: A mostly white British donor set with more females was recruited, and clonal diversity was possibly underestimated.

This CDR3 has 14 residues. Germline V lookup: CDR1 MDHEN, CDR2 SYDVKM. The trim removed 8 bases at V and 8 bases at J, leaving 13 bases unmatched. In the case of this clone: Its antigen is not known.

Sequencing was performed on peripheral blood, taken 28 days after the second AZD1222 dose. The chain has TRBV28 and TRBJ1-1, with 8 bases lining up with TRBD1. This sequence originates from an adult who received the AZD1222 COVID-19 vaccine. CDR3 loop: CASDIPGGAEEAFF. The CDR3 DNA reads TGTGCCAGCGATATACCAGGGGGCGCAGAAGAAGCTTTCTTT.